Shown below are 8 T cell receptor beta chains from a single sample sequenced in a study of T cells in severe cutaneous drug reactions. The patients sequenced had a carbamazepine-induced Stevens-Johnson syndrome or toxic epidermal necrolysis reaction. Libraries were made by iRepertoire multiplex PCR with TCR subtype-specific primers for bulk and single-cell sequencing. One entry per CDR3 protein, without DNA, is what TCRdb gives after re-calling the multiplex PCR reads. This sample contains about 21,000 distinct CDR3 sequences. Sequencing was done on a sample of PBMCs. The receptors shown here come from a human donor with toxic epidermal necrolysis, a severe cutaneous drug reaction.

The genes are TRBV20-1 and TRBJ2-7. The germline V gene has CDR1 DFQATT and CDR2 SNEGSKA (reference sequence). The CDR3 extends over 11 amino acids. The CDR3 here is CSARNAYEQYF.

This chain uses TRBV29-1 with TRBJ2-1. The CDR3 consists of 14 residues. The germline V gene has CDR1 SQVTM and CDR2 ANQGSEA. CDR3 sequence: CSVGSGNLYNEQFF.

V gene TRBV18 combines with J gene TRBJ2-5; the TCRdb call, TRBD1, lacks DNA for checking. Germline CDR1 is KGHSH and CDR2 is LQKENI. This CDR3 is built from 13 residues. Here the CDR3 reads CASSSGQQETQYF.

The chain employs TRBV5-4 and TRBJ1-1; TCRdb indicates TRBD1, and absent DNA this call remains unverified. This CDR3 region has 16 residues. CDR1 is SGHNT, CDR2 YYREEE, per germline (reference sequence). The CDR3 is CASSLPPGGQNTEAFF.

This chain links TRBV28 with TRBJ1-2; with no DNA, the TCRdb D assignment of TRBD1 cannot be verified. The CDR3 spans 14 residues. Germline assignment: CDR1 MDHEN and CDR2 SYDVKM. CDR3: CASSLSPGGYGYTF.

The chain is built from TRBV19 and TRBJ2-7; as DNA is missing, the TRBD2 call by TCRdb cannot be tested. The length of the CDR3 is 15 residues. Per the germline V gene, CDR1 is LNHDA and CDR2 is SQIVND (reference sequence). CDR3 loop: CASSPGDYGSYEQYF.

This chain joins TRBV20-1 and TRBJ1-3; no DNA is available, so the TRBD1 call from TCRdb remains unchecked. CDR1 is DFQATT, CDR2 SNEGSKA, per germline (reference sequence). This CDR3 comprises 16 residues. The CDR3 reads CSARDLGRGTGNTIYF.

By frequency, this clonotype is medium-sized. The rearrangement links TRBV11-2 to TRBJ2-7. Germline V gives CDR1 SGHAT, CDR2 FQNNGV. The CDR3 has 14 residues. CDR3 residues: CASSFGGGYYEQYF.